This T cell receptor (beta chain) was identified during a study of CD8 T cells in ankylosing spondylitis. TCRdb re-called the 5' RACE reads with MiXCR, one entry per CDR3 protein. Of roughly 400,000 distinct CDR3 sequences in the sample, more than 20% were seen once. On this clonotype: Its antigen is unknown.

Points from the study as a whole: Blood from ankylosing spondylitis patients appeared to carry a characteristic roughly 8-variant TCR beta motif. In the blood and synovial fluid of reactive arthritis, some motif variants had been previously reported.

Trimming stripped 2 bases from V and 11 bases from J, with 9 bases between. CDR1 SQVTM and CDR2 ANQGSEA come from the germline V gene. The CDR3 is 10 residues long. The V gene is TRBV29-1, the J gene TRBJ1-1; a weak D match, TRBD1 (5 bases). The clonotype was recovered from a male donor with ankylosing spondylitis. The sequencing input was blood, either unsorted or a sorted T cell fraction (not recorded which). As DNA, the CDR3 is TGCAGCGTTGAACAGGGAAAGGCTTTCTTT. Encoded protein: CSVEQGKAFF.